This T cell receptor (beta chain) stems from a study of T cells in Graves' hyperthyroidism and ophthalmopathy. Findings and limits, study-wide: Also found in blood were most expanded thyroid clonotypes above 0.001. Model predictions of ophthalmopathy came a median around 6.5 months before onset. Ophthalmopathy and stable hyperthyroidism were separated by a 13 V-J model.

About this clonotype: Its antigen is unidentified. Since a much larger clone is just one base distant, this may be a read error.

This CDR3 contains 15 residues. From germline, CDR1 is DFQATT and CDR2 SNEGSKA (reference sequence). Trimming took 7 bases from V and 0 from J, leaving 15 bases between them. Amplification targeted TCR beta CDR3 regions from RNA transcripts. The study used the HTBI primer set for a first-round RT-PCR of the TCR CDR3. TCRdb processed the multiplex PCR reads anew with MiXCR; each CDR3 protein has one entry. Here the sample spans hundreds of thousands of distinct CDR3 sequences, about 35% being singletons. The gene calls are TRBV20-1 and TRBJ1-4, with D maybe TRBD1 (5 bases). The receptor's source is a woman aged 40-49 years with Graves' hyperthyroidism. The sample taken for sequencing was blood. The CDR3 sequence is CSVRLTAATNEKLFF. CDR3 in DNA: TGCAGTGTCAGGCTGACAGCTGCAACTAATGAAAAACTGTTTTTT.